A single T cell receptor (beta chain) is shown here with its context. Its specificity is unknown. Construction of TCR beta libraries relied on iRepertoire HTBI primers and on Arm-PCR targeting CDR3 regions. Original processing methods: Identified segments across samples numbered about 60 TRBV and roughly 15 TRBJ. Via MiXCR, TCRdb re-called the multiplex PCR reads, giving one row per CDR3 protein. The V and J calls shown here were made by TCRdb, not taken from the authors' results. The table includes about 660,000 distinct CDR3 sequences, about 30% detected once. These data come from a study of regulatory T cells in long-lasting Graves disease. About the study: The study counted Graves' disease as persistent given over 5 years of antithyroid drugs and positive TSH receptor antibodies. Study findings and constraints: It was in persistent disease that TRBV28, TRBJ1-2 and TRBJ2-5 were favored.

The sample's time point: persistent/refractory GD, antithyroid drugs over 5 years with positive TRAb. Generation of the TCR library employed RNA extracted from PBMCs. American Thyroid Association guidelines served as the basis for diagnosing Graves' disease. V shed 4 bases and J 2 bases; nucleotides not matched to a gene: 11. CDR3 length: 17 residues. Germline assignment: CDR1 SGHRS and CDR2 YFSETQ. Material: peripheral blood mononuclear cells (PBMCs), obtained when the disease was refractory, from a patient treated with antithyroid drugs. This clonotype originated in a female donor with Graves disease. V is TRBV5-1 and J is TRBJ1-1; the match to TRBD1 covers 10 bases. The DNA of the CDR3 is TGCGCCAGCAGCCCAACCCGGGACAGGGGAAAAAACACTGAAGCTTTCTTT. Amino acids: CASSPTRDRGKNTEAFF.